What follows is one T cell receptor (beta chain) and its context. Antigen specificity is unknown. V lost 0 bases to trimming and J lost 0 bases, with 6 bases between them. Germline loops: CDR1 MGHRA, CDR2 YSYEKL. This CDR3 is 15 amino acids long. The data derive from a study of shared clonotypes between healthy human individuals. General study findings and limits: Estimated clonotype richness was generally higher in naive than memory subsets. Read depth was anticipated to influence clonotype sharing among donors.

Authors' processing steps: ImmunoSEQ gave junction-only sequences without quality scores, so filtering differed. The assay was immunoSEQ multiplex PCR, and TCRdb's table has in-frame clones only and misses some. The V and J calls and clone size are taken from that table; D and trimming were inferred from the DNA. The sample lists 950,000 to 1,300,000 clones, around 76% occurring once. The TCR originated in a man between 18 and 35 years old in good health. The rearrangement joins TRBV4-1 to TRBJ1-3, with D unresolved. Sequences were obtained from memory CD4+ T cells sorted from blood. Subset meaning: CD45RA-negative fraction. CDR3 DNA: TGCGCCAGCAGCCAAGATCCGGGCTCTGGAAACACCATATATTTT. Protein: CASSQDPGSGNTIYF.